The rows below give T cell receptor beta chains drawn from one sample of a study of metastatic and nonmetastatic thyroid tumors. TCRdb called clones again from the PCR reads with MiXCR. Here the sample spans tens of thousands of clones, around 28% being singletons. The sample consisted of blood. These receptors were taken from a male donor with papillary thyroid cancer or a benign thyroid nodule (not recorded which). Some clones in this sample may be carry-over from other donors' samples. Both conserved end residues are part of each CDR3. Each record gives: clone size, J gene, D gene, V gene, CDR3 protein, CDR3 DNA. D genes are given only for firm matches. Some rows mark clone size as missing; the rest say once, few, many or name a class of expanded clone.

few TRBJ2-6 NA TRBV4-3 CASSQDRSSGANVLTF TGCGCCAGCAGCCAAGATAGGAGCTCTGGGGCCAACGTCCTGACTTTC
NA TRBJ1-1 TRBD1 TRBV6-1 CASSDKTGGATEAFF TGTGCCAGCAGTGACAAGACAGGGGGTGCCACTGAAGCTTTCTTT
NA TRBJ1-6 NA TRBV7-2 CASSLNGRGTPLHF TGTGCCAGCAGCTTAAATGGCAGAGGTACACCCCTCCACTTT
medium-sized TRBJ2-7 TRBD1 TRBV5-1 CASSRTGGSYEQYF TGCGCCAGCAGCAGGACAGGGGGATCCTACGAGCAGTACTTC
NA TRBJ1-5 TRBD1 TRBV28 CASMGDSFNQPQHF TGTGCCAGCATGGGGGACAGTTTCAATCAGCCCCAGCATTTT
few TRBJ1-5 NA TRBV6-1 CASSDSRSNQPQHF TGTGCCAGCAGTGATAGTCGGAGCAATCAGCCCCAGCATTTT
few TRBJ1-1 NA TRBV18 CASSGALNTEAFF TGTGCCAGCTCAGGGGCCCTGAACACTGAAGCTTTCTTT
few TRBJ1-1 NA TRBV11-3 CASSLQLGEAEAFF TGTGCCAGCAGCTTGCAGCTGGGGGAAGCTGAAGCTTTCTTT
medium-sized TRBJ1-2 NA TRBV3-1 CASSRGTDGYTF TGTGCCAGCAGCCGAGGGACCGATGGCTACACCTTC
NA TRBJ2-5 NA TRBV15 CATSRETGAETQYF TGTGCCACCAGCAGAGAGACAGGCGCGGAGACCCAGTACTTC
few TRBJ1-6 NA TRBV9 CASSDSHYNSPLHF TGTGCCAGTTCGGACAGTCACTATAATTCACCCCTCCACTTT
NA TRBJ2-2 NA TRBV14 CASSQGLALTGELFF TGTGCCAGCAGCCAAGGGCTAGCGCTCACCGGGGAGCTGTTTTTT
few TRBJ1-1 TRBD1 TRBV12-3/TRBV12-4 CASSRQGPNTEAFF TGTGCCAGCAGCCGACAGGGGCCGAACACTGAAGCTTTCTTT
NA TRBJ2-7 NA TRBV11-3 CASSLGGSVEQYF TGTGCCAGCAGCTTAGGCGGGTCGGTGGAGCAGTACTTC
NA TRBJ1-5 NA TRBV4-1 CASSQDQRGRNQPQHF TGCGCCAGCAGCCAAGATCAGCGGGGTCGAAATCAGCCCCAGCATTTT
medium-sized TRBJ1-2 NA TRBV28 CASSPPWRSNYGYTF TGTGCCAGCAGTCCCCCGTGGAGGTCTAACTATGGCTACACCTTC
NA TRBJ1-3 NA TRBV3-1 CASSQTGNTIYF TGTGCCAGCAGCCAAACCGGAAACACCATATATTTT
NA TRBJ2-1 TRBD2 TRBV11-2 CASSLSSSGRAGGEQFF TGTGCCAGCAGCTTATCTTCTAGCGGGAGGGCCGGGGGTGAGCAGTTCTTC